This T cell receptor beta chain was captured by sequencing in a study of cytomegalovirus exposure and HLA in healthy donors. Points from the study as a whole: Upon later analysis, HLA-associated TCR beta chains proved more clonally expanded than other, equally common chains. Reported findings show TCR beta sequences accurately forecast HLA-A and HLA-B alleles in most subjects.

Germline assignment: CDR1 MDHEN and CDR2 SYDVKM. The CDR3 has 13 amino acids. Between the trimmed V and J ends, which lost 5 bases and 0 bases, there was a span of 7 bases. Only a few counts were recorded for this clone. The antigen remains unidentified. PCR used 60 Vbeta primers and 13 Jbeta primers. Only in-frame clones appear in the TCRdb table, and some are missing; sequencing was by immunoSEQ multiplex PCR. The data contain some 150,000 clones, approximately 80% of them singletons. Unrecorded immune exposure was likely among donors, who were nominally healthy when sampled. The clonotype comes from a woman aged 45 to 65 in good health and CMV-seronegative. Sequencing was done on a sample of PBMCs. This rearrangement joins TRBV28 to TRBJ1-1; D gene unclear. Written as DNA, the CDR3 is TGTGCCAGCAGTAAAACACTGAACACTGAAGCTTTCTTT. Its translation: CASSKTLNTEAFF.